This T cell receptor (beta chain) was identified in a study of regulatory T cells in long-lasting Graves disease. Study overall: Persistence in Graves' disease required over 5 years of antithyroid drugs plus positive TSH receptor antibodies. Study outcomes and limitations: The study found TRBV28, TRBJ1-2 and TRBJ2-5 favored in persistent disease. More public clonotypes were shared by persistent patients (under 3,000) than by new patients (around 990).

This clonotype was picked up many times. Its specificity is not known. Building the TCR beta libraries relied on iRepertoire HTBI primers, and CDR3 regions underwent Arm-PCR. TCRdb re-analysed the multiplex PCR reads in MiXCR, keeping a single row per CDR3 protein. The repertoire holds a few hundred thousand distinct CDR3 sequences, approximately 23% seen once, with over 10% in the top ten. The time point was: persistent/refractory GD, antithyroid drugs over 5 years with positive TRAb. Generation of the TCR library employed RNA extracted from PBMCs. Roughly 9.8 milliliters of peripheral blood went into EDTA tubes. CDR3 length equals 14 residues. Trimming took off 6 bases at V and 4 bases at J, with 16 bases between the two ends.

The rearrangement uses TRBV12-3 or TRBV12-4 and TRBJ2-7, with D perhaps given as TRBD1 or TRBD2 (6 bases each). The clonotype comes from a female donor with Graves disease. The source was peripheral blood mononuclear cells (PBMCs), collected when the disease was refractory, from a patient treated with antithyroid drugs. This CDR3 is CASSRGTLVYEQYF. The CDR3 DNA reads TGTGCCAGCAGCCGCGGGACACTTGTTTACGAGCAGTACTTC.